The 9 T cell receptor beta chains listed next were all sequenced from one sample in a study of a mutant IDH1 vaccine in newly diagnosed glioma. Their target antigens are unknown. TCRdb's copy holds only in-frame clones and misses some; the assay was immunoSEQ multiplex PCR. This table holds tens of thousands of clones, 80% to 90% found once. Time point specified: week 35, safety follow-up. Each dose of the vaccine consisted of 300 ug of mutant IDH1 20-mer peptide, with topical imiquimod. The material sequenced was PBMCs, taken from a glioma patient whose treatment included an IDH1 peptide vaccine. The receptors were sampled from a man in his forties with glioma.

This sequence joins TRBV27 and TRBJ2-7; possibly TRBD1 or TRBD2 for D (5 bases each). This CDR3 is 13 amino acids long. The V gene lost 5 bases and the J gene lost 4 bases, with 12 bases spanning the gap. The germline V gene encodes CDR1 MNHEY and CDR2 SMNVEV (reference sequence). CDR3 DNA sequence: TGTGCCAGCAGTCGCTATTGGGGGTACGAGCAGTACTTC. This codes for CASSRYWGYEQYF.

The CDR3 nucleotides read TGTGCCAGCAGTTTAAGGGTAGCGGGAGGCGAGCAGTACTTC. Encoded protein: CASSLRVAGGEQYF. The chain uses TRBV27 and TRBJ2-7; 10 bases fit TRBD2. The V gene's germline CDR1 is MNHEY and CDR2 SMNVEV (reference sequence). The CDR3 runs to 14 residues. The ends lost 2 bases at V and 6 bases at J; junction bases unmatched: 4.

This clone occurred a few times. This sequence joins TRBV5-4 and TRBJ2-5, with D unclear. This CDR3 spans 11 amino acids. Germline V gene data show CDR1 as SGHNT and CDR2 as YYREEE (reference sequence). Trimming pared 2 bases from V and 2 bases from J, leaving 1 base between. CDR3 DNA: TGTGCCAGCAGCTTTCAAGAGACCCAGTACTTC. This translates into CASSFQETQYF.

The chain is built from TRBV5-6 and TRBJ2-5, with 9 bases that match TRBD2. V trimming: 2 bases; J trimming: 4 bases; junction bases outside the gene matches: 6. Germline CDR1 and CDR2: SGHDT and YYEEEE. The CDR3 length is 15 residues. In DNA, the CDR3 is TGTGCCAGCAGCTTCGGACTAGCGATACCAGAGACCCAGTACTTC. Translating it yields CASSFGLAIPETQYF.

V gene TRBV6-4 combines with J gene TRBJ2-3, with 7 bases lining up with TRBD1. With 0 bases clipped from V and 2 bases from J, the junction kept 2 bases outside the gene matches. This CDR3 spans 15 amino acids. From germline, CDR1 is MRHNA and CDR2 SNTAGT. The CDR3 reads CASSDSTGPTDTQYF. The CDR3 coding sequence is TGTGCCAGCAGTGACTCGACAGGGCCCACAGATACGCAGTATTTT.

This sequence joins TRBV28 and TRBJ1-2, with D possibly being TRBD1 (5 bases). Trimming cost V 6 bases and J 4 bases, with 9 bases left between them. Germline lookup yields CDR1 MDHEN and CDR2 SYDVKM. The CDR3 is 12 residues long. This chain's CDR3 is CASSLTVYGYTF. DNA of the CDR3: TGTGCCAGCAGCCTGACAGTCTATGGCTACACCTTC.

CDR3 in DNA: TGTGCCAGCAGCGTAGGGGCAGAGAGAAACACCATATATTTT. It is translated as CASSVGAERNTIYF. The chain carries TRBV9 and TRBJ1-3, with no clear D. V was shortened by 0 bases and J by 5 bases, with 9 bases between the two germline ends. The CDR3 loop spans 14 amino acids. Looked up from germline, CDR1 is SGDLS and CDR2 is YYNGEE.

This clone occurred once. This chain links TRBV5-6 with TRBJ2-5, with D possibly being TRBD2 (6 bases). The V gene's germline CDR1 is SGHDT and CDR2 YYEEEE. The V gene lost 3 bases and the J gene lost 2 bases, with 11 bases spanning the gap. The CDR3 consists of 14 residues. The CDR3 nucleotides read TGTGCCAGCAGCTCATTAGCGGATCAAGAGACCCAGTACTTC. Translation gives CASSSLADQETQYF.

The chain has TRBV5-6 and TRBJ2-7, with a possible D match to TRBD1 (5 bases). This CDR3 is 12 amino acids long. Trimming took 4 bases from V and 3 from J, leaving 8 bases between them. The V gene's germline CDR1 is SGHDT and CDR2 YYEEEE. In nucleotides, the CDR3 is TGTGCCAGCAGCCGACAGAACTACGAGCAGTACTTC. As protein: CASSRQNYEQYF.